The clone carrying this T cell receptor beta chain appeared a single time. The target antigen is unknown. This sample was included in a study of radiotherapy plus CTLA-4 blockade in lung cancer. Turning to the study itself: Objective responses were observed in 15% to 20% of patients, and disease control was achieved by around 31%. Study-wide results and caveats: Early blood T cell clone dynamics reportedly forecast response best, with interferon-beta.

Ipilimumab CTLA-4 blockade and focal radiation were given to patients with chemo-refractory metastatic non-small-cell lung cancer. Per the germline V gene, CDR1 is SGHRS and CDR2 is YFSETQ. V shed 0 bases and J 3 bases; nucleotides not matched to a gene: 6. The CDR3 length is 16 residues. Assay used: immunoSEQ multiplex PCR; TCRdb lists only in-frame clones, some missing. In the table there are over 80,000 clones, roughly 87% of which are singletons. This clonotype was sampled from a human donor with non-small cell lung cancer who had stable disease on radiotherapy plus ipilimumab. The sample in question was peripheral blood, obtained from a patient treated with radiotherapy plus ipilimumab. The chain has TRBV5-1 and TRBJ2-3; TRBD2 matches at 8 bases. The CDR3 region is CASSLEPGGATDTQYF. The DNA for the CDR3 is TGCGCCAGCAGCTTGGAACCGGGAGGGGCTACAGATACGCAGTATTTT.